These T cell receptor beta chains were read from a single sample in a study of blood T cells in healthy people across ages. TCRdb re-derived calls from the 5' RACE reads in MiXCR, one entry per CDR3 protein. The data hold around 670,000 distinct CDR3 sequences, with 25% to 35% observed a single time. Material: blood. Receptors were obtained from a woman over 75 in good health. The CDR3 runs from the conserved cysteine through the conserved F or W. The order of the fields is clone size, D gene, J gene, V gene, CDR3 protein, CDR3 DNA. A D gene is named only where the DNA matches it firmly. Not every row has a clone size; where given, it reads once, few, many or a size class.

>many|TRBD1|TRBJ1-1|TRBV4-2
CASSLKAPGQGHRNTEAFF
TGTGCCAGCAGCCTGAAAGCCCCGGGACAGGGGCACAGGAACACTGAAGCTTTCTTT
>NA|NA|TRBJ1-2|TRBV6-2/TRBV6-3
CASSFSRAIGDYGYTF
TGTGCCAGCAGTTTTTCAAGGGCCATTGGAGACTATGGCTACACCTTC
>many|TRBD1|TRBJ2-5|TRBV7-2
CASSLRGLEETQYF
TGTGCCAGCAGCTTAAGGGGGCTCGAAGAGACCCAGTACTTC
>NA|NA|TRBJ2-3|TRBV29-1
CSLRSSISTDTQYF
TGCAGCTTGCGTTCCTCTATTAGCACAGATACGCAGTATTTT
>many|NA|TRBJ2-3|TRBV6-5
CASSRPMATDTQYF
TGTGCCAGCAGTCGCCCGATGGCCACAGATACGCAGTATTTT
>NA|NA|TRBJ2-3|TRBV5-1
CASSLATQQPDTQYF
TGCGCCAGCAGCTTGGCCACCCAGCAGCCAGATACGCAGTATTTT
>many|TRBD1|TRBJ2-5|TRBV6-2/TRBV6-3
CASSYSVDRGRQETQYF
TGTGCCAGCAGTTACTCCGTGGACAGGGGCCGACAAGAGACCCAGTACTTC
>many|NA|TRBJ2-3|TRBV12-3/TRBV12-4
CASSPQQGADTQYF
TGTGCCAGCAGTCCGCAACAGGGCGCAGATACGCAGTATTTT
>many|TRBD1|TRBJ1-6|TRBV20-1
CSATGQGYNSPLHF
TGCAGTGCTACCGGACAGGGCTATAATTCACCCCTCCACTTT
>NA|TRBD2|TRBJ2-3|TRBV20-1
CSASGLAGATDTQYF
TGCAGTGCTAGCGGACTAGCGGGGGCCACAGATACGCAGTATTTT
>many|NA|TRBJ2-5|TRBV7-2
CASSWNRGGGQETQYF
TGTGCCAGCAGCTGGAACAGGGGTGGGGGGCAAGAGACCCAGTACTTC
>few|NA|TRBJ1-1|TRBV5-1
CASSLAPTAPAEAFF
TGCGCCAGCAGCTTGGCCCCGACAGCCCCAGCTGAAGCTTTCTTT
>few|TRBD1|TRBJ2-6|TRBV7-9
CASSLGDRVSGANVLTF
TGTGCCAGCAGCTTAGGGGACAGGGTATCTGGGGCCAACGTCCTGACTTTC
>few|NA|TRBJ1-1|TRBV18
CASSPRYGDDEAFF
TGTGCCAGCTCACCACGGTACGGGGACGATGAAGCTTTCTTT
>many|TRBD1|TRBJ2-3|TRBV7-9
CASSWTGTGFTDTQYF
TGTGCCAGCAGCTGGACCGGGACAGGGTTCACAGATACGCAGTATTTT
>many|NA|TRBJ2-4|TRBV7-2
CASSLGREAKNIQYF
TGTGCCAGCAGCTTAGGGAGGGAAGCCAAAAACATTCAGTACTTC
>few|NA|TRBJ1-4|TRBV30
CAWGHRVGEKLFF
TGTGCCTGGGGCCACAGGGTAGGCGAAAAACTGTTTTTT
>many|TRBD1|TRBJ1-6|TRBV30
CAWSSGTGGFLGSPLHF
TGTGCCTGGAGTTCCGGGACAGGGGGTTTTCTGGGTTCACCCCTCCACTTT
>NA|NA|TRBJ2-1|TRBV29-1
CSVEGGQGVVGYNEQFF
TGCAGCGTTGAGGGGGGGCAGGGGGTCGTCGGCTACAATGAGCAGTTCTTC
>NA|TRBD1|TRBJ1-1|TRBV7-6
CASSLGPGQGRTEAFF
TGTGCCAGCAGCTTAGGCCCGGGACAGGGGCGGACTGAAGCTTTCTTT
>once|TRBD1|TRBJ1-6|TRBV15
CATNTGVTVNSPPHF
TGTGCCACCAATACAGGGGTGACCGTTAATTCACCCCCCCACTTT
>few|TRBD1|TRBJ2-5|TRBV5-1
CASSQGQGDLETQYF
TGCGCCAGCAGCCAAGGACAGGGTGACTTGGAGACCCAGTACTTC
>many|NA|TRBJ2-1|TRBV27
CASSVTRVGVNEQFF
TGTGCCAGCAGTGTGACCAGGGTAGGGGTCAATGAGCAGTTCTTC
>NA|TRBD1|TRBJ1-4|TRBV9
CASSVGQGEKLFF
TGTGCCAGCAGCGTGGGACAGGGTGAAAAACTGTTTTTT
>many|TRBD2|TRBJ2-1|TRBV9
CASSVSLPNRAGGRDNEQFF
TGTGCCAGCAGCGTAAGCCTTCCCAATAGAGCGGGGGGGCGGGACAATGAGCAGTTCTTC
>NA|TRBD1|TRBJ1-4|TRBV20-1
CSARDGDRGGEKLFF
TGCAGTGCTAGAGATGGAGACAGGGGAGGGGAAAAACTGTTTTTT